The clone carrying this T cell receptor beta chain was seen only a few times. Its antigen is still unknown. These data are taken from a study of PD-1 blockade in classical Hodgkin lymphoma. Study-level findings and limits: Reported findings placed baseline TCR diversity lower in newly diagnosed patients (compared with healthy donors).

The CDR3 contains 16 residues. The germline V gene has CDR1 MNHEY and CDR2 SMNVEV (reference sequence). The V end was cut by 8 bases, the J end by 0 bases, with 20 bases between. Each of the patients experienced relapse following autologous stem cell transplantation, and their brentuximab vedotin exposure differed. Classifying best responses yielded complete response, partial response or progressive disease. The method was immunoSEQ multiplex PCR; TCRdb's version includes in-frame clones alone and lacks a portion of them. This table holds 35,000 to 50,000 clones, approximately 70% found once. This TCR came from a human donor with classical Hodgkin lymphoma. The input for sequencing was peripheral blood mononuclear cells (PBMCs), taken before the second cycle of nivolumab. The chain couples TRBV27 to TRBJ2-7; perhaps D is TRBD1 or TRBD2 (5 bases each). The CDR3: CASGLYSGTVSYEQYF. CDR3 coding DNA: TGTGCCAGCGGACTTTACTCCGGGACGGTCTCCTACGAGCAGTACTTC.